This T cell receptor beta chain came from a study of blood T cell repertoires in COVID-19. Germline V gives CDR1 SNHLY, CDR2 FYNNEI. This CDR3 is built from 18 residues. V dropped 8 bases and J dropped 1; count of bases not matched to a gene: 12. Original processing notes: The authors estimated nucleated cell counts from reference gene primer amplification. Repertoires were generated with immunoSEQ multiplex PCR, while TCRdb's copy carries only in-frame clones and drops some. Clone size and the V and J calls come from that table; the DNA yielded D and trimming. This table holds tens of thousands of clones, roughly four fifths found once.

This TCR came from an older woman with acute or convalescent COVID-19. Sequencing used peripheral blood. The chain joins TRBV2 to TRBJ1-5; 12 bases map to TRBD1. CDR3 in DNA: TGTGCCAGCCCGCCCGAGGGACAGGGGGCAATAAGCAATCAGCCCCAGCATTTT. This translates into CASPPEGQGAISNQPQHF.